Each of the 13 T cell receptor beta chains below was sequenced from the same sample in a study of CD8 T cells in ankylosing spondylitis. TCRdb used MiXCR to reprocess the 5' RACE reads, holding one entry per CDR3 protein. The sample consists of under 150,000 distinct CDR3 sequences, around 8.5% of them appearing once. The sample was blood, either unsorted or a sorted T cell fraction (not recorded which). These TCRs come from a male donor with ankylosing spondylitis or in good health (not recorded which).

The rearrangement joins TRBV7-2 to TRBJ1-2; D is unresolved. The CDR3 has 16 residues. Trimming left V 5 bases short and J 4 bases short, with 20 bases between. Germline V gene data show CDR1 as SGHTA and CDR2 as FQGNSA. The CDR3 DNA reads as TGTGCCAGCAGCGGTAGTGATCCATTGCTTAGCTATGGCTACACCTTC. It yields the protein CASSGSDPLLSYGYTF.

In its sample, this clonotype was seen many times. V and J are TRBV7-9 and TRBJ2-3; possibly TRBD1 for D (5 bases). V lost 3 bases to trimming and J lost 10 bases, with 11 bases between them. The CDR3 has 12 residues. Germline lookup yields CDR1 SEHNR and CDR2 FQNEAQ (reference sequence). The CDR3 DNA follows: TGTGCCAGCAGCTTTCAGGGTCTATCGCAGTATTTT. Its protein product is CASSFQGLSQYF.

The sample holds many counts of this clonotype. This CDR3 reads CSVAADTYNEQFF. DNA for the CDR3: TGCAGCGTTGCGGCAGACACGTACAATGAGCAGTTCTTC. The V gene is TRBV29-1, the J gene TRBJ2-1; D gene uncertain. Trimming took off 4 bases at V and 4 bases at J, with 11 bases between the two ends. The CDR3 has 13 residues. Germline V CDR1 and CDR2: SQVTM, ANQGSEA.

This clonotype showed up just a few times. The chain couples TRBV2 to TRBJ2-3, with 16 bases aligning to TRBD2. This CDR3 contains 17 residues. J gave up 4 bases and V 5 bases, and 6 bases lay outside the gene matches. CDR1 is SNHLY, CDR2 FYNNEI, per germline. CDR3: CASSSGTSGRAPDTQYF. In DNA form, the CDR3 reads TGTGCCAGCAGTTCCGGGACTAGCGGGAGGGCCCCAGATACGCAGTATTTT.

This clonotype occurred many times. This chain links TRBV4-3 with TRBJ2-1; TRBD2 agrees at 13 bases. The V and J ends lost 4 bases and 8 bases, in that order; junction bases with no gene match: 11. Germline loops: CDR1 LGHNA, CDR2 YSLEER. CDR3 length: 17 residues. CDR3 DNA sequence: TGCGCCAGCAGCCGTAAATTGGGGACTAGCGGGAACCATGAGCAGTTCTTC. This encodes CASSRKLGTSGNHEQFF.

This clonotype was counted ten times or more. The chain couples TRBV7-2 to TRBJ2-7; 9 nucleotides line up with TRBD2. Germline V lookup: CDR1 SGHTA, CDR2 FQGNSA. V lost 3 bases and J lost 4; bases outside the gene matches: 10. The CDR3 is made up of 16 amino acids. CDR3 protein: CASSFQGLARVYEQYF. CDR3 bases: TGTGCCAGCAGCTTCCAGGGACTAGCTCGAGTTTACGAGCAGTACTTC.

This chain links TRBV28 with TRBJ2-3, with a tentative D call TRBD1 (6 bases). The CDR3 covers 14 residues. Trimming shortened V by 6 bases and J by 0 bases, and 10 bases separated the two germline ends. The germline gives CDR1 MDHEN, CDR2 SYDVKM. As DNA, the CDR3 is TGTGCCAGCAGGGACAGCGAGAGCACAGATACGCAGTATTTT. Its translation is CASRDSESTDTQYF. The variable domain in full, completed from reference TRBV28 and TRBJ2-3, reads DVKVTQSSRYLVKRTGEKVFLECVQDMDHENMFWYRQDPGLGLRLIYFSYDVKMKEKGDIPEGYSVSREKKERFSLILESASTNQTSMYLCASRDSESTDTQYFGPGTRLTVL.

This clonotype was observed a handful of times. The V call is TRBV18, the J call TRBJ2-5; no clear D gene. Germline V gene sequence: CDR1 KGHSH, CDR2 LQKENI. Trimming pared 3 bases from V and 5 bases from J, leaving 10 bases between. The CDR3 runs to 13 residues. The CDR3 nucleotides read TGTGCCAGCTCACCGATACTGGCGGAGACCCAGTACTTC. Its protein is CASSPILAETQYF.

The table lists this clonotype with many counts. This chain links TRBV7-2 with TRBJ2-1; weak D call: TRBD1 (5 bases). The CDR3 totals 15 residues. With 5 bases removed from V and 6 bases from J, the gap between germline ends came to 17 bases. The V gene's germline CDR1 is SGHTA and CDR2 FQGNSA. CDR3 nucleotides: TGTGCCAGCAGCCCCTCTAGGGCCAGGGCCAATGAGCAGTTCTTC. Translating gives CASSPSRARANEQFF. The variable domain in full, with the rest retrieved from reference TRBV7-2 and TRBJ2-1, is GAGVSQSPSNKVTEKGKDVELRCDPISGHTALYWYRQSLGQGLEFLIYFQGNSAPDKSGLPSDRFSAERTGGSVSTLTIQRTQQEDSAVYLCASSPSRARANEQFFGPGTRLTVL.

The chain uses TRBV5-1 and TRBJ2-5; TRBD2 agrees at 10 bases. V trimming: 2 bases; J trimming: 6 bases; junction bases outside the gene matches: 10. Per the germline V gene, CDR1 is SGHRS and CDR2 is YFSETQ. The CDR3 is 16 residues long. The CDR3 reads CASSLDLSSGSKTQYF. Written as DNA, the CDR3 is TGCGCCAGCAGCTTAGACCTTTCTAGCGGGAGTAAGACCCAGTACTTC.

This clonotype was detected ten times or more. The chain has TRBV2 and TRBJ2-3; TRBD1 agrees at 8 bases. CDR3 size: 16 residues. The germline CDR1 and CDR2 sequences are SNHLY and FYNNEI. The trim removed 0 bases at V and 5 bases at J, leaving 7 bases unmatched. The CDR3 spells CASSEAGRTGRDTQYF. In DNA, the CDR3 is TGTGCCAGCAGTGAAGCAGGCCGGACAGGGCGAGATACGCAGTATTTT.

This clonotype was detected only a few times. CDR3 region: CASRERTGVPDTQYF. DNA of the CDR3: TGTGCCAGCAGAGAACGGACAGGGGTCCCAGATACGCAGTATTTT. The genes are TRBV7-6 and TRBJ2-3, with TRBD1 matching 9 bases. Germline trimming cut 6 bases from V and 4 bases from J; bases unmatched to any gene: 8. This CDR3 has 15 residues. The V gene's germline CDR1 is SGHVS and CDR2 FNYEAQ. Drawing the rest from reference TRBV7-6 and TRBJ2-3, the complete variable domain is GAGVSQSPRYKVTKRGQDVALRCDPISGHVSLYWYRQALGQGPEFLTYFNYEAQQDKSGLPNDRFSAERPEGSISTLTIQRTEQRDSAMYRCASRERTGVPDTQYFGPGTRLTVL.

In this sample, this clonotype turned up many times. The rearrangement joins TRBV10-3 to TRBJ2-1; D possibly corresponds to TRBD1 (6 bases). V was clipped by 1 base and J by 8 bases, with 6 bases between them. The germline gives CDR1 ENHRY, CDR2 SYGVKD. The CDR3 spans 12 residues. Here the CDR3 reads CAISEYRDEQFF. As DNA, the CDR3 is TGTGCCATCAGTGAGTACAGGGATGAGCAGTTCTTC.